These 17 T cell receptor beta chains were all obtained from the same sample, sequenced in a study of shared clonotypes between healthy human individuals. TCRdb keeps only in-frame clones here, not all; method: immunoSEQ multiplex PCR. The table lists 2 million to 2.5 million clones, 90% to 95% of them singletons. Sequencing was done on a sample of naive CD4+ T cells from PBMCs. Subset reported: CD45RA+ positively selected. The receptors come from a man younger than 30 in good health. Some clones in this sample may be carry-over from other donors' samples.

A remark on this clone: Within the sample, other DNA sequences also encode this same CDR3. The J gene is TRBJ1-2, the V gene TRBV28; D gene unclear. The germline CDR1 and CDR2 sequences are MDHEN and SYDVKM. This CDR3 is 12 amino acids long. The V end was cut by 1 base, the J end by 8 bases, with 8 bases between. For the CDR3, the DNA is TGTGCCAGCAGTTTATTGGGAGTAGGCTACACCTTC. This sequence encodes CASSLLGVGYTF.

The chain is built from TRBV7-9 and TRBJ2-7; the match to TRBD1 covers 8 bases. This CDR3 contains 12 residues. Germline V gene sequence: CDR1 SEHNR, CDR2 FQNEAQ (reference sequence). CDR3 loop: CATETGAYEQYF. The CDR3 DNA reads TGTGCTACCGAGACAGGGGCTTACGAGCAGTACTTC. Variable domain in full (rest from reference TRBV7-9 and TRBJ2-7): DTGVSQNPRHKITKRGQNVTFRCDPISEHNRLYWYRQTLGQGPEFLTYFQNEAQLEKSRLLSDRFSAERPKGSFSTLEIQRTEQGDSAMYLCATETGAYEQYFGPGTRLTVT.

The rearrangement links TRBV7-3 to TRBJ2-2, with D hard to call. Germline assignment: CDR1 SGHTA and CDR2 FQGTGA. This CDR3 region has 15 residues. Trimming left V 6 bases short and J 5 bases short, with 16 bases between. The CDR3 here is CASRKTSVVTGELFF. The CDR3 DNA sequence: TGTGCCAGCAGAAAGACGTCCGTCGTAACCGGGGAGCTGTTTTTT.

About this clone: Distinct nucleotide sequences in the sample also encode this CDR3. V is TRBV19 and J is TRBJ1-5; the D is unclear. The CDR3 has 13 amino acids. The V end was cut by 1 base, the J end by 4 bases, with 5 bases between. Germline lookup yields CDR1 LNHDA and CDR2 SQIVND (reference sequence). The DNA for the CDR3 is TGTGCCAGTAGTATAGGGGGAAATCAGCCCCAGCATTTT. This translates into CASSIGGNQPQHF.

V gene TRBV5-1 combines with J gene TRBJ1-5; maybe TRBD1 (5 bases). Trimming shortened V by 1 base and J by 7 bases, and 12 bases separated the two germline ends. The germline gives CDR1 SGHRS, CDR2 YFSETQ. The CDR3 extends over 14 amino acids. The CDR3 region is CASSLRGRDQPQHF. In nucleotides, the CDR3 is TGCGCCAGCAGCTTGAGAGGGAGGGACCAGCCCCAGCATTTT.

The V gene is TRBV6-1, the J gene TRBJ1-5; D not certain. Trimming left V 6 bases short and J 0 bases short, with 12 bases between. The CDR3 totals 15 residues. Germline V gene data show CDR1 as MNHNS and CDR2 as SASEGT. CDR3 protein: CASRAGLFSNQPQHF. The CDR3 bases are TGTGCCAGCAGGGCTGGATTGTTTAGCAATCAGCCCCAGCATTTT.

The chain couples TRBV7-9 to TRBJ1-5, with a weak D call TRBD1 (5 bases). Germline loops: CDR1 SEHNR, CDR2 FQNEAQ (reference sequence). The CDR3 covers 12 residues. V lost 8 bases and J 5 bases, leaving 10 bases between the germline ends. CDR3 nucleotide sequence: TGTGCCAGCTCAGGGTTGGATCAGCCCCAGCATTTT. Protein product: CASSGLDQPQHF.

This chain uses TRBV6-1 with TRBJ1-3, with D hard to call. The CDR3 runs to 18 residues. Germline V gene lookup returns CDR1 MNHNS and CDR2 SASEGT. With 2 bases removed from V and 4 bases from J, the gap between germline ends came to 21 bases. In DNA, the CDR3 is TGTGCCAGCAGTGAAACGCTTTGGAGGGCTTCGGAAGGAAACACCATATATTTT. Translating it yields CASSETLWRASEGNTIYF.

The gene calls are TRBV10-3 and TRBJ2-7; D may be TRBD1 or TRBD2 (6 bases each). The CDR3 totals 16 residues. Between the trimmed V and J ends, which lost 5 bases and 0 bases, there was a span of 17 bases. Germline V gives CDR1 ENHRY, CDR2 SYGVKD. In DNA, the CDR3 is TGTGCCATCAGTCCGTTCAGTGAGGGGGGCTCCTACGAGCAGTACTTC. Its translation: CAISPFSEGGSYEQYF.

Remarks on this clone: The same CDR3 arises from other DNA sequences in this sample as well. The chain links TRBV27 to TRBJ1-1; D remains ambiguous. The CDR3 has 13 amino acids. Trimming took off 4 bases at V and 1 base at J, with 7 bases between the two ends. The germline gives CDR1 MNHEY, CDR2 SMNVEV (reference sequence). DNA for the CDR3: TGTGCCAGCAGTTCACAGTCGAACACTGAAGCTTTCTTT. Translated: CASSSQSNTEAFF.

The V and J genes are TRBV19 and TRBJ1-2; the match to TRBD1 covers 7 bases. V lost 4 bases, J lost 5 bases, and 4 bases stayed unmatched. CDR1 is LNHDA, CDR2 SQIVND, per germline (reference sequence). The CDR3 totals 13 residues. CDR3 DNA: TGTGCCAGTAGTAAGGGACAGAGATATGGCTACACCTTC. Translation gives CASSKGQRYGYTF.

Points on this clone: The same CDR3 arises from other DNA sequences in this sample as well. This chain connects TRBV15 to TRBJ1-1; possible D gene TRBD1, 5 bases. Germline V lookup: CDR1 LNHNV, CDR2 YYDKDF (reference sequence). The V gene lost 0 bases and the J gene lost 0 bases, with 8 bases spanning the gap. The CDR3 extends over 15 amino acids. CDR3 loop: CATSRDRGVNTEAFF. The CDR3 coding sequence is TGTGCCACCAGCAGAGATAGAGGGGTGAACACTGAAGCTTTCTTT.

V and J are TRBV10-1 and TRBJ1-1, with D possibly TRBD1 on 6 matching bases. This CDR3 has 13 amino acids. Trimming removed 8 bases from V and 7 bases from J, with 17 bases in between. CDR1 and CDR2 (germline): WNHNN, SYGVQD (reference sequence). The chain's CDR3 is CASSPDRGREAFF. DNA for the CDR3: TGCGCCAGCTCTCCGGACAGAGGACGTGAAGCTTTCTTT.

This rearrangement joins TRBV7-3 to TRBJ2-7; D possibly corresponds to TRBD1 (6 bases). Trimming stripped 5 bases from V and 5 bases from J, with 16 bases between. Germline CDR1 SGHTA, CDR2 FQGTGA. The CDR3 consists of 14 residues. DNA for the CDR3: TGTGCCAGCAGCCTGACCGGGACAATCAACGAGCAGTACTTC. It translates to CASSLTGTINEQYF.

The chain has TRBV6-5 and TRBJ2-7; D perhaps matches TRBD1 (6 bases). CDR1 is MNHEY and CDR2 is SVGAGI in the germline V gene. With 6 bases removed from V and 7 bases from J, the gap between germline ends came to 10 bases. The CDR3 covers 11 residues. The CDR3 spells CASSRDKEQYF. The DNA of the CDR3 is TGTGCCAGCAGCCGGGACAAGGAGCAGTACTTC.

Concerning this clone: Within the sample, other DNA sequences also encode this same CDR3. The CDR3 protein is CASSLAGDGYTF. CDR3 sequence (DNA): TGTGCCAGCAGTTTAGCAGGGGATGGCTACACCTTC. The chain combines TRBV28 with TRBJ1-2; possibly TRBD1 for D (6 bases). With 2 bases removed from V and 6 bases from J, the gap between germline ends came to 7 bases. The CDR3 length is 12 residues. Per germline, CDR1 MDHEN and CDR2 SYDVKM.

This chain connects TRBV6-5 to TRBJ1-1; D is undetermined. Trimming stripped 7 bases from V and 9 bases from J, with 18 bases between. CDR3 length: 13 residues. Germline V gives CDR1 MNHEY, CDR2 SVGAGI. CDR3 residues: CASIPSANVQAFF. The CDR3 DNA sequence: TGTGCCAGCATACCCTCTGCCAACGTACAAGCTTTCTTT.